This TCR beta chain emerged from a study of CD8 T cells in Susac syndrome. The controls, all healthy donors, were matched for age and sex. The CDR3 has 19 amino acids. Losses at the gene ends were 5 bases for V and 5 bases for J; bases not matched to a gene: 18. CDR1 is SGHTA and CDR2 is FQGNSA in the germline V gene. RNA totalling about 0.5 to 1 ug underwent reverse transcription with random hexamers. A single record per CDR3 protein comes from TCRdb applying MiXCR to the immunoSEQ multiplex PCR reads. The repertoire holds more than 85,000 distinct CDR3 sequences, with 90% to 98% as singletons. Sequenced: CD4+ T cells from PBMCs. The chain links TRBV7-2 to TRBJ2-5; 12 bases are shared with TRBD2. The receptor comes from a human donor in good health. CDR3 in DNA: TGTGCCAGCAGCCCCGCCCCCCTAGCGGGAGGGCTCTGGGGGGAGACCCAGTACTTC. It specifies CASSPAPLAGGLWGETQYF.